This TCR beta chain was identified in a study of T cell responses to AZD1222 COVID-19 vaccine. CDR1 is SGHDT and CDR2 is YYEEEE in the germline V gene. The J segment lost 4 bases and the V segment lost 1 base, leaving 13 bases of the junction unmatched. The CDR3 sequence is 18 residues long. TCRdb keeps only in-frame clones here, not all; method: immunoSEQ multiplex PCR. The table records 80,000 or so clones, under 95% of them present only once. The chain couples TRBV5-6 to TRBJ2-1, with 8 bases aligning to TRBD2. This receptor was obtained from an adult who received the AZD1222 COVID-19 vaccine. The specimen was peripheral blood, collected 28 days after the second AZD1222 dose. The CDR3 coding sequence is TGTGCCAGCAGCTTGATAAGGAGACAGCGGGAGTATTACAATGAGCAGTTCTTC. It translates to CASSLIRRQREYYNEQFF.